Listed here are 13 T cell receptor beta chains from one sample, sequenced in a study of T cells in Graves' hyperthyroidism and ophthalmopathy. Amplification of TCR beta CDR3 regions was performed using RNA transcripts as template. HTBI primers were used for first-round RT-PCR of the TCR CDR3. One entry per CDR3 protein results from TCRdb running MiXCR on the multiplex PCR reads. The profile shows about 400,000 distinct CDR3 sequences, around an eighth of them singletons. The sequencing sample was made of blood. The receptor set was obtained from a man aged 50 or older with Graves' ophthalmopathy.

With regard to this clonotype: A read error is possible here, since a much larger clone lies one base away. CDR3 sequence (DNA): TGTGCCAGCAGCCACCCCGACAGGTACCAAGAGGCCCAGTACTTC. Residues: CASSHPDRYQEAQYF. The V and J genes are TRBV3-1 and TRBJ2-5, with a tentative D call TRBD1 (6 bases). Germline V gene data show CDR1 as LGHDT and CDR2 as YNNKEL (reference sequence). The CDR3 totals 15 residues.

Only a few counts were recorded for this clonotype. The chain combines TRBV29-1 with TRBJ2-3; 7 positions agree with TRBD2. The CDR3 sequence is 16 residues long. CDR1 and CDR2 from the germline V gene are SQVTM and ANQGSEA. The V and J ends lost 5 bases and 1 base, in that order; junction bases with no gene match: 12. The CDR3 is CSVLAIRLAGTDTQYF. The DNA for the CDR3 is TGCAGCGTTTTAGCTATCCGGCTAGCGGGCACAGATACGCAGTATTTT.

This clonotype was found many times. This chain uses TRBV7-9 with TRBJ2-5, with TRBD2 matching 8 bases. V shed 3 bases, J shed 4 bases, and the junction held 7 bases outside the gene matches. Germline V CDR1 and CDR2: SEHNR, FQNEAQ (reference sequence). There are 15 residues in the CDR3. CDR3 nucleotides: TGTGCCAGCAGCTTTTCCAGCGGGGGCCGAGAGACCCAGTACTTC. It yields the protein CASSFSSGGRETQYF.

Of note for this clonotype: A much larger clonotype is one base distant, so this may be a read error. CDR3 protein: CASSRRQENIQYF. CDR3 bases: TGTGCCAGCAGCCGACGACAGGAAAACATTCAGTACTTC. The chain employs TRBV7-2 and TRBJ2-4, with TRBD1 as a possible D gene (6 bases). From germline, CDR1 is SGHTA and CDR2 FQGNSA. V was shortened by 5 bases and J by 5 bases, with 10 bases between the two germline ends. The CDR3 spans 13 residues.

This clonotype was counted at least ten times. This chain joins TRBV20-1 and TRBJ2-7; the match to TRBD2 covers 9 bases. This CDR3 has 12 amino acids. From germline, CDR1 is DFQATT and CDR2 SNEGSKA (reference sequence). Losses at the gene ends were 7 bases for V and 3 bases for J; bases not matched to a gene: 4. The CDR3 DNA sequence: TGCAGTGGACTAGCGGATCACTACGAGCAGTACTTC. Translating gives CSGLADHYEQYF.

This clonotype was detected a few times. The J gene is TRBJ1-5, the V gene TRBV7-3; D remains ambiguous. This CDR3 has 16 residues. V lost 2 bases, J lost 0 bases, and 11 bases lay in between. Looked up from germline, CDR1 is SGHTA and CDR2 is FQGTGA. The CDR3 sequence: CASSLHPRYSNQPQHF. The CDR3 nucleotides are TGTGCCAGCAGCTTACATCCAAGGTATAGCAATCAGCCCCAGCATTTT.

This sequence joins TRBV20-1 and TRBJ1-2, with 7 bases lining up with TRBD1. After removal of 0 bases from V and 3 bases from J, the junction contained 4 bases not matched to a gene. This CDR3 comprises 14 residues. Germline V gene sequence: CDR1 DFQATT, CDR2 SNEGSKA (reference sequence). The CDR3 nucleotides read TGCAGTGCTAGAGATCCAGGGGGGTACTATGGCTACACCTTC. Its protein is CSARDPGGYYGYTF.

This clonotype has at least ten counts. J is TRBJ1-1 and V is TRBV3-1; tentatively, D is TRBD1 (5 bases). Per germline, CDR1 LGHDT and CDR2 YNNKEL (reference sequence). The CDR3 is 14 residues long. V was shortened by 1 base and J by 2 bases, with 8 bases between the two germline ends. The CDR3 reads CASSQVTENTEAFF. The DNA for the CDR3 is TGTGCCAGCAGCCAAGTGACAGAAAACACTGAAGCTTTCTTT. Combining the CDR3 with reference TRBV3-1 and TRBJ1-1 gives the whole variable domain DTAVSQTPKYLVTQMGNDKSIKCEQNLGHDTMYWYKQDSKKFLKIMFSYNNKELIINETVPNRFSPKSPDKAHLNLHINSLELGDSAVYFCASSQVTENTEAFFGQGTRLTVV.

There are many counts of this clonotype. The chain is built from TRBV4-1 and TRBJ2-1; 10 nucleotides agree with TRBD2. This CDR3 has 17 residues. CDR1 is MGHRA and CDR2 is YSYEKL in the germline V gene. J lost 7 bases, V lost 3 bases, and 12 bases had no gene match. The CDR3 sequence is CASSHRVSGRESNEQFF. CDR3 DNA sequence: TGCGCCAGCAGCCACAGAGTCAGCGGGAGGGAATCGAATGAGCAGTTCTTC.

As concerns this clonotype: It may be a read error: a sequence one base away is much more abundant. The genes are TRBV2 and TRBJ2-5; 7 positions agree with TRBD1. The CDR3 consists of 14 residues. Germline assignment: CDR1 SNHLY and CDR2 FYNNEI. The CDR3 here is CACSSDRVGETQYF. The CDR3 nucleotides are TGTGCCTGCAGCTCAGACAGGGTCGGAGAGACCCAGTACTTC.

This clonotype showed up many times. The rearrangement links TRBV11-3 to TRBJ2-3; a weak D match, TRBD1 (6 bases). The CDR3 runs 16 residues. Germline-derived CDR1 and CDR2 are SGHNT and YENEEA. V lost 1 base and J 0 bases, leaving 11 bases between the germline ends. The CDR3 spells CASSLGGGKSTDTQYF. In DNA, the CDR3 is TGTGCCAGCAGCTTAGGAGGGGGAAAAAGCACAGATACGCAGTATTTT.

This clonotype was found many times. The rearrangement joins TRBV6-1 to TRBJ2-3; no clear D. Germline loops: CDR1 MNHNS, CDR2 SASEGT. The CDR3 totals 13 residues. Trimming took off 5 bases at V and 0 bases at J, with 6 bases between the two ends. The CDR3 region has the DNA TGTGCCAGCAGTTCGATGAGCACAGATACGCAGTATTTT. Translation gives CASSSMSTDTQYF.

This clonotype was detected many times. The chain combines TRBV7-8 with TRBJ2-7, with TRBD2 matching 13 bases. CDR1 SGHVS and CDR2 FQNEAQ come from the germline V gene. The CDR3 covers 18 residues. V was pared by 0 bases and J by 4 bases, with 9 bases of the junction left unmatched. The CDR3 loop reads CASSLAGLAGVQIYEQYF. As DNA, the CDR3 is TGTGCCAGCAGCTTAGCTGGACTAGCGGGAGTACAAATTTACGAGCAGTACTTC.